In this sample, the clone carrying this T cell receptor beta chain turned up many times. TCRdb re-called the 5' RACE reads with MiXCR, one entry per CDR3 protein. The table shows 23,000 or so distinct CDR3 sequences, with 5.5% to 8% occurring only once. This entry is derived from a study of spatial heterogeneity in lung cancer. The CDR3 length is 14 residues. Germline lookup yields CDR1 SGDLS and CDR2 YYNGEE. V lost 1 base to trimming and J lost 1 base, with 5 bases between them. The time point here: sample taken at primary tumor resection. TCRs were sequenced from unsorted whole RNA of tumor, nontumor lung or PBMC. Untreated early-stage non-small cell lung cancer patients, approximately 76 in total, were the donors.

The receptor's source is a male donor with early-stage non-small cell lung cancer. The V call is TRBV9, the J call TRBJ2-2; TRBD1 might be the D (5 bases). The source was PBMCs, collected at surgery. CDR3 residues: CASSVTGNTGELFF. The CDR3 DNA reads as TGTGCCAGCAGCGTAACAGGGAACACCGGGGAGCTGTTTTTT.